Listed here are 26 T cell receptor beta chains from one sample, sequenced in a study of shared clonotypes between healthy human individuals. Using immunoSEQ multiplex PCR, the repertoire was profiled, and TCRdb retains in-frame clones only, with some absent. The sample has more than 850,000 clones, approximately 78% seen once; the top ten hold approximately 0.56%. Sequencing input: memory CD4+ T cells from PBMCs. Subset in this sample: CD45RA-negative fraction. The receptors derive from a man younger than 35 in good health. Some clones in this sample may be carry-over from other donors' samples.

The V and J genes are TRBV5-4 and TRBJ2-1, with 7 bases identical to TRBD2. Germline lookup yields CDR1 SGHNT and CDR2 YYREEE (reference sequence). The CDR3 contains 15 residues. V was pared by 4 bases and J by 0 bases, with 4 bases of the junction left unmatched. The CDR3 DNA reads TGTGCCAGCAGCACGGGGGGATTCTCCTACAATGAGCAGTTCTTC. It encodes CASSTGGFSYNEQFF.

The rearrangement uses TRBV5-5 and TRBJ1-2; 9 bases are shared with TRBD1. The CDR3 spans 13 residues. Germline V gives CDR1 SGHKS, CDR2 YYEKEE (reference sequence). Losses at the gene ends were 4 bases for V and 4 bases for J; bases not matched to a gene: 2. The CDR3 sequence: CASSRQGGYGYTF. CDR3 nucleotide sequence: TGTGCCAGCAGCCGACAGGGGGGCTATGGCTACACCTTC.

The chain recombines TRBV7-3 with TRBJ2-1; D gene uncertain. V was shortened by 3 bases and J by 0 bases, with 9 bases between the two germline ends. Germline V gene sequence: CDR1 SGHTA, CDR2 FQGTGA. The CDR3 is 15 amino acids. The CDR3 DNA reads TGTGCCAGCAGCTTCGGACCCACCTCCTACAATGAGCAGTTCTTC. This sequence encodes CASSFGPTSYNEQFF.

This clone was detected a few times. The chain is built from TRBV7-9 and TRBJ2-3; 13 positions agree with TRBD2. The trim removed 5 bases at V and 5 bases at J, leaving 7 bases unmatched. Germline loops: CDR1 SEHNR, CDR2 FQNEAQ (reference sequence). The CDR3 contains 16 residues. CDR3 sequence: CASSPGLAGNRDTQYF. The CDR3 bases are TGTGCCAGCAGCCCGGGACTAGCGGGAAATAGAGATACGCAGTATTTT.

V usage is TRBV6-1 and J usage is TRBJ1-2; D perhaps matches TRBD1 (5 bases). The CDR3 has 11 amino acids. The germline CDR1 and CDR2 sequences are MNHNS and SASEGT. Deletions cut 11 bases from V and 1 base from J, with 8 bases between. The CDR3 protein is CAGAINYGYTF. CDR3 in DNA: TGTGCCGGGGCAATTAACTATGGCTACACCTTC.

The genes are TRBV21-1 and TRBJ2-1; the listed D gene, TRBD2, was not tested against the DNA. TRBV21-1 is described as a pseudogene. The CDR3 is 20 residues long. The CDR3 loop is CASSKAQGLATEKVGDEQFF. Written as DNA, the CDR3 is TGTGCCAGCAGCAAAGCCCAGGGACTAGCGACCGAGAAGGTTGGGGATGAGCAGTTCTTC.

The rearrangement joins TRBV30 to TRBJ2-1; 15 nucleotides line up with TRBD2. CDR1 is GTSNPN and CDR2 is SVGIG in the germline V gene (reference sequence). The CDR3 runs to 14 residues. Unmatched junction bases numbered 4, after V lost 4 bases and J lost 9 bases. The DNA of the CDR3 is TGTGCCTGGATCATGGGACTAGCGGGAGGTGAGCAGTTCTTC. Its translation is CAWIMGLAGGEQFF. The full variable domain, its missing parts supplied by reference TRBV30 and TRBJ2-1, is SQTIHQWPATLVQPVGSPLSLECTVEGTSNPNLYWYRQAAGRGLQLLFYSVGIGQISSEVPQNLSASRPQDRQFILSSKKLLLSDSGFYLCAWIMGLAGGEQFFGPGTRLTVL.

This clone showed up just once. This chain links TRBV5-1 with TRBJ2-2, with D possibly TRBD2 on 5 matching bases. The V end lost 1 base, the J end lost 6 bases, and 7 bases lay between the germline ends. This CDR3 contains 13 residues. Germline V gene data show CDR1 as SGHRS and CDR2 as YFSETQ. The CDR3 region has the DNA TGCGCCAGCAGCTTGCTCGGGGCCGGGGAGCTGTTTTTT. It specifies CASSLLGAGELFF. Supplemented by reference TRBV5-1 and TRBJ2-2, the full variable domain reads KAGVTQTPRYLIKTRGQQVTLSCSPISGHRSVSWYQQTPGQGLQFLFEYFSETQRNKGNFPGRFSGRQFSNSRSEMNVSTLELGDSALYLCASSLLGAGELFFGEGSRLTVL.

The chain uses TRBV28 and TRBJ2-2, with 11 positions matching TRBD1. This CDR3 region has 21 residues. CDR1 and CDR2 from the germline V gene are MDHEN and SYDVKM. V shed 6 bases and J 2 bases; nucleotides not matched to a gene: 20. For the CDR3, the DNA is TGTGCCAGCAGACGCAGGCGCTGGGACAGGGGGGCAGCGGGTAACACCGGGGAGCTGTTTTTT. Its translation is CASRRRRWDRGAAGNTGELFF.

The chain recombines TRBV19 with TRBJ2-1; D is undetermined. Between the trimmed V and J ends, which lost 5 bases and 3 bases, there was a span of 8 bases. Germline V gene data show CDR1 as LNHDA and CDR2 as SQIVND (reference sequence). The CDR3 consists of 13 residues. The CDR3 DNA reads TGTGCCAGTAGTCCGTTGTTCTACAATGAGCAGTTCTTC. Its translation is CASSPLFYNEQFF.

In this sample, this clone turned up a few times. The chain has TRBV7-2 and TRBJ2-7; TRBD1 is a possible D gene (5 bases). This CDR3 comprises 14 residues. Germline V gives CDR1 SGHTA, CDR2 FQGNSA. V was clipped by 4 bases and J by 0 bases, with 10 bases between them. The CDR3 sequence: CASSWGRPSYEQYF. The CDR3 DNA sequence: TGTGCCAGCAGCTGGGGCAGACCCTCCTACGAGCAGTACTTC.

The chain employs TRBV4-1 and TRBJ2-2; unclear D gene. In germline, CDR1 is MGHRA, CDR2 YSYEKL. Trimming shortened V by 3 bases and J by 3 bases, and 11 bases separated the two germline ends. CDR3 length equals 15 residues. The CDR3 DNA is TGCGCCAGCAGCCAGCCGCAAAGGGACACCGGGGAGCTGTTTTTT. Its translation is CASSQPQRDTGELFF.

The genes are TRBV6-5 and TRBJ1-3, with D uncertain. Germline V gene sequence: CDR1 MNHEY, CDR2 SVGAGI. The CDR3 has 15 residues. V was trimmed by 6 bases and J by 0 bases, leaving 12 bases between them. The CDR3 reads CASRLGRSSGNTIYF. For the CDR3, the DNA is TGTGCCAGCAGGCTAGGACGGAGCTCTGGAAACACCATATATTTT.

This chain joins TRBV7-8 and TRBJ1-1; no reliable D call. This CDR3 has 14 amino acids. CDR1 is SGHVS, CDR2 FQNEAQ, per germline. The V end was cut by 2 bases, the J end by 0 bases, with 7 bases between. CDR3 in DNA: TGTGCCAGCAGCTTACAGATGTTGAACACTGAAGCTTTCTTT. This translates into CASSLQMLNTEAFF. Combining the CDR3 with reference TRBV7-8 and TRBJ1-1 gives the whole variable domain GAGVSQSPRYKVAKRGQDVALRCDPISGHVSLFWYQQALGQGPEFLTYFQNEAQLDKSGLPSDRFFAERPEGSVSTLKIQRTQQEDSAVYLCASSLQMLNTEAFFGQGTRLTVV.

In this sample, this clone turned up once. This rearrangement joins TRBV9 to TRBJ1-1; D ambiguous. The CDR3 runs 15 residues. Trimming shortened V by 0 bases and J by 4 bases, and 13 bases separated the two germline ends. From germline, CDR1 is SGDLS and CDR2 YYNGEE. The CDR3 reads CASSVGPKRATEAFF. The CDR3 region has the DNA TGTGCCAGCAGCGTAGGGCCGAAAAGGGCCACTGAAGCTTTCTTT.

The chain employs TRBV5-1 and TRBJ2-7, with 8 bases fitting TRBD1. The CDR3 runs to 15 residues. J lost 8 bases, V lost 3 bases, and 13 bases had no gene match. Germline V gene sequence: CDR1 SGHRS, CDR2 YFSETQ. CDR3: CASSYMGTGPSQQYF. The CDR3 DNA follows: TGCGCCAGCAGCTACATGGGGACAGGACCCAGCCAGCAGTACTTC. The variable domain in full, with the rest retrieved from reference TRBV5-1 and TRBJ2-7, is KAGVTQTPRYLIKTRGQQVTLSCSPISGHRSVSWYQQTPGQGLQFLFEYFSETQRNKGNFPGRFSGRQFSNSRSEMNVSTLELGDSALYLCASSYMGTGPSQQYFGPGTRLTVT.

Turning to this clone: The identical CDR3 is also encoded by other nucleotide sequences in the sample. The chain combines TRBV7-3 with TRBJ1-1, with D maybe TRBD1 (5 bases). CDR3 length: 14 residues. The germline V and J ends were trimmed by 5 bases and 4 bases, with 14 bases remaining between them. Looked up from germline, CDR1 is SGHTA and CDR2 is FQGTGA. The CDR3 DNA is TGTGCCAGCAGCGCCACGGGGGGTGGCACTGAAGCTTTCTTT. Residues: CASSATGGGTEAFF.

The V call is TRBV19, the J call TRBJ1-1, with 10 bases identical to TRBD1. Trimming at V came to 7 bases and at J to 9 bases, leaving 23 bases not matched to a gene. There are 18 residues in the CDR3. Germline V gene data show CDR1 as LNHDA and CDR2 as SQIVND (reference sequence). The CDR3 sequence: CASMAMGDRGRLRIKAFF. For the CDR3, the DNA is TGTGCCAGTATGGCAATGGGTGACAGGGGGCGCCTAAGGATCAAAGCTTTCTTT.

This chain links TRBV6-1 with TRBJ2-5, with D perhaps TRBD1 or TRBD2 (5 bases each). Per the germline V gene, CDR1 is MNHNS and CDR2 is SASEGT. This CDR3 has 15 residues. Trimming removed 0 bases from V and 4 bases from J, with 12 bases in between. The CDR3 sequence: CASSEAWDPPETQYF. CDR3 in DNA: TGTGCCAGCAGTGAAGCCTGGGACCCCCCAGAGACCCAGTACTTC.

The chain links TRBV2 to TRBJ2-2; D call uncertain. V lost 6 bases and J 0 bases, leaving 8 bases between the germline ends. Germline V gene data show CDR1 as SNHLY and CDR2 as FYNNEI. This CDR3 is 14 amino acids long. For the CDR3, the DNA is TGTGCCAGCAGGGAACAGACGAACACCGGGGAGCTGTTTTTT. The encoded protein is CASREQTNTGELFF.

The chain carries TRBV6-5 and TRBJ2-3; D remains ambiguous. The CDR3 is made up of 13 amino acids. Germline assignment: CDR1 MNHEY and CDR2 SVGAGI. Trimming removed 6 bases from V and 2 bases from J, with 9 bases in between. The CDR3 protein is CASSFPYTDTQYF. The CDR3 DNA reads TGTGCCAGCAGCTTCCCGTACACAGATACGCAGTATTTT.

V and J are TRBV2 and TRBJ2-3, with D possibly TRBD2 on 6 matching bases. The CDR3 has 14 residues. The germline gives CDR1 SNHLY, CDR2 FYNNEI. The ends were cut back, 6 bases at V and 6 bases at J, with 16 bases in the middle. CDR3 sequence reads: CASSEGGPWDTQYF. In DNA, the CDR3 is TGTGCCAGCAGCGAGGGAGGCCCTTGGGATACGCAGTATTTT.

The chain employs TRBV7-9 and TRBJ1-1; the D is unclear. Germline CDR1 SEHNR, CDR2 FQNEAQ (reference sequence). Trimming removed 4 bases from V and 3 bases from J, with 6 bases in between. There are 12 residues in the CDR3. CDR3 nucleotides: TGTGCCAGCAGCTCTTTCCACACTGAAGCTTTCTTT. Protein sequence: CASSSFHTEAFF.

The V gene is TRBV6-1, the J gene TRBJ2-7; 8 bases map to TRBD2. The germline gives CDR1 MNHNS, CDR2 SASEGT. The CDR3 runs 17 residues. Trimming cost V 4 bases and J 3 bases; bases outside gene matches: 14. CDR3 amino acids: CASSGVAGTRTHYEQYF. The CDR3 DNA is TGTGCCAGCAGTGGCGTTGCCGGGACTAGAACCCACTACGAGCAGTACTTC.

This clone was found once. CDR3 sequence: CASSERRASSDGYTF. The CDR3 bases are TGTGCCAGCAGTGAAAGACGGGCCAGTAGCGATGGCTACACCTTC. The V and J genes are TRBV2 and TRBJ1-2; D is undetermined. The CDR3 loop spans 15 amino acids. CDR1 and CDR2 (germline): SNHLY, FYNNEI. V was cut by 2 bases and J by 6 bases, with 16 bases left in between.

The chain joins TRBV6-1 to TRBJ2-5, with 9 bases aligning to TRBD2. The J call is uncertain, as TRBJ2-7 better fits the DNA end. CDR1 and CDR2 from the germline V gene are MNHNS and SASEGT. The CDR3 runs 14 residues. CDR3 coding DNA: TGTGCCAGCAGTGCGCTAGCGGGGTTCTACGAGCAGTACTTC. The encoded protein is CASSALAGFYEQYF.